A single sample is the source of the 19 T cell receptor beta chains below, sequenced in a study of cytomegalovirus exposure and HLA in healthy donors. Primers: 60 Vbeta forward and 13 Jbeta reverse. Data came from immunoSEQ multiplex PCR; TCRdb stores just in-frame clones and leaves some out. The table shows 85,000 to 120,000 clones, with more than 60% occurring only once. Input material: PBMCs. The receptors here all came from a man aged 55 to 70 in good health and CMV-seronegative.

The CDR3: CASSLATGGYYGYTF. CDR3 DNA: TGTGCCAGCAGCTTAGCTACAGGGGGGTACTATGGCTACACCTTC. The chain recombines TRBV7-2 with TRBJ1-2; 8 bases fit TRBD1. This CDR3 spans 15 amino acids. Germline trimming cut 0 bases from V and 3 bases from J; bases unmatched to any gene: 3. Germline V gives CDR1 SGHTA, CDR2 FQGNSA.

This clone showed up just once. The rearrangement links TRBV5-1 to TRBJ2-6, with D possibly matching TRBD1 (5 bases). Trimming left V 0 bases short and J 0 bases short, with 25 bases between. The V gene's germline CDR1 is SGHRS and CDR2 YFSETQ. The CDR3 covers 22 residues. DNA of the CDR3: TGCGCCAGCAGCTTGGTAGGTGTGACAGTAGGTTTACGGCGCTCTGGGGCCAACGTCCTGACTTTC. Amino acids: CASSLVGVTVGLRRSGANVLTF.

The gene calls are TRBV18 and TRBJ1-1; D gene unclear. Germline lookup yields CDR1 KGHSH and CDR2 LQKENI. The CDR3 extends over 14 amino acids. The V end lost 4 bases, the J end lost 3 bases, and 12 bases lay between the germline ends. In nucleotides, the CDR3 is TGTGCCAGCTCACTAAAAACATATTACACTGAAGCTTTCTTT. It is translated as CASSLKTYYTEAFF.

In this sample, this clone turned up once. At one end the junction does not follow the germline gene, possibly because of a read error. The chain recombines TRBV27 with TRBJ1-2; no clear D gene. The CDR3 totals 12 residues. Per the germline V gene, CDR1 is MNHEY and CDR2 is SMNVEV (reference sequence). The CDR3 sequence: CASRSTSYGYIF. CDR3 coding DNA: TGTGCCAGCAGGTCGACTTCATATGGCTACATCTTC.

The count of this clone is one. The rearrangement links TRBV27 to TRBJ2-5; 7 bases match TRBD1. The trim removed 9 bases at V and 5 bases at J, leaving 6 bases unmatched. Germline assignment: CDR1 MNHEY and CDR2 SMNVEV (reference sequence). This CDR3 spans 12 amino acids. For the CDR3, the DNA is TGTGCCAGTAGACAGGGAATGGAGACCCAGTACTTC. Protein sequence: CASRQGMETQYF.

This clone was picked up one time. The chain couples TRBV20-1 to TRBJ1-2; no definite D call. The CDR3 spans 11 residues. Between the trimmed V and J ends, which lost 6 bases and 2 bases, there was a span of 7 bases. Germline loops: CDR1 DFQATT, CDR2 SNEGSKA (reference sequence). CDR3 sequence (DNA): TGCAGTGCAATCCAAAACTATGGCTACACCTTC. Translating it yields CSAIQNYGYTF.

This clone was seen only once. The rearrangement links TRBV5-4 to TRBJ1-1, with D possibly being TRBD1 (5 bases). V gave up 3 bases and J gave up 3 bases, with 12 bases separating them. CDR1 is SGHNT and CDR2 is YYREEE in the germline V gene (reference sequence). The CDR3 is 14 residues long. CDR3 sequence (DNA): TGTGCCAGCAGCTCCCGCTCACAGGACACTGAAGCTTTCTTT. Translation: CASSSRSQDTEAFF.

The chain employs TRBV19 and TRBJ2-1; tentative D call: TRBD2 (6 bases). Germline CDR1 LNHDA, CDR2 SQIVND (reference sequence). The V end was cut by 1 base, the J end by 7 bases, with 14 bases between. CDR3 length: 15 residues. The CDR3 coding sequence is TGTGCCAGTAGTATAGGGACTACCACTGGTAATGAGCAGTTCTTC. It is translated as CASSIGTTTGNEQFF. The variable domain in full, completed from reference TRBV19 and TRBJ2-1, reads DGGITQSPKYLFRKEGQNVTLSCEQNLNHDAMYWYRQDPGQGLRLIYYSQIVNDFQKGDIAEGYSVSREKKESFPLTVTSAQKNPTAFYLCASSIGTTTGNEQFFGPGTRLTVL.

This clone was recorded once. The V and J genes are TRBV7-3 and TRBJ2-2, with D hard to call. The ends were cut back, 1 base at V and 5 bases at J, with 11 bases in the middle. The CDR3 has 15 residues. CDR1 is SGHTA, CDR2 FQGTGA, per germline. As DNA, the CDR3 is TGTGCCAGCAGCTTAAGTAGAGCCCCGACCGGGGAGCTGTTTTTT. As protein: CASSLSRAPTGELFF.

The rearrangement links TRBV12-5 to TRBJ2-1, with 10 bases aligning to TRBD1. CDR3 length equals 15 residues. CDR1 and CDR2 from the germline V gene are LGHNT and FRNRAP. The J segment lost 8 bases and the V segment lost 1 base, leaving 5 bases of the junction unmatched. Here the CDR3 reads CASGLGQGAGDEQFF. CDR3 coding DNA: TGTGCTAGTGGTTTGGGACAGGGGGCTGGGGATGAGCAGTTCTTC.

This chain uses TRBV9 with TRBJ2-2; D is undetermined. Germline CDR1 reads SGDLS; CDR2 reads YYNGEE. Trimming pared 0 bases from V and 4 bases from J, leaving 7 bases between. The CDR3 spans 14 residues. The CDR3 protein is CASSVALATGELFF. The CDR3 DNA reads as TGTGCCAGCAGCGTAGCCCTGGCCACCGGGGAGCTGTTTTTT.

The CDR3 here is CASSVVTGLNTEAFF. CDR3 sequence (DNA): TGTGCCAGCAGCGTAGTTACAGGGTTGAACACTGAAGCTTTCTTT. J is TRBJ1-1 and V is TRBV9; D perhaps matches TRBD1 (6 bases). The germline V and J ends were trimmed by 0 bases and 0 bases, with 9 bases remaining between them. Germline V gives CDR1 SGDLS, CDR2 YYNGEE. The CDR3 covers 15 residues.

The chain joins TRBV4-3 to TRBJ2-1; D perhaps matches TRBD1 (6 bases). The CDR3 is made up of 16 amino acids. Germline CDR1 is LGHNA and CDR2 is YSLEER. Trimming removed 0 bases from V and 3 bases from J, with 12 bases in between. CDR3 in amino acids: CASSQDGQGIYNEQFF. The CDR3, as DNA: TGCGCCAGCAGCCAAGATGGCCAGGGGATCTACAATGAGCAGTTCTTC.

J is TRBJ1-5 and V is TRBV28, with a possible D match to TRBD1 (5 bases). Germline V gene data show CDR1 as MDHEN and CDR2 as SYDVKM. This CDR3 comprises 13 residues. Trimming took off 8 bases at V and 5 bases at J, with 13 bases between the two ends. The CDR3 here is CASGRQLDQPQHF. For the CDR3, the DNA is TGTGCCAGCGGACGACAGTTAGATCAGCCCCAGCATTTT.

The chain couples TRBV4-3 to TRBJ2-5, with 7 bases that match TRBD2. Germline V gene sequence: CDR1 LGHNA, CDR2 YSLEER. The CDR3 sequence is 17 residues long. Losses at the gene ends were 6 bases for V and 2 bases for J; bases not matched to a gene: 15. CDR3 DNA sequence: TGCGCCAGCAGTCAGGGTCCCGGACTAGTCGGACAAGAGACCCAGTACTTC. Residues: CASSQGPGLVGQETQYF.

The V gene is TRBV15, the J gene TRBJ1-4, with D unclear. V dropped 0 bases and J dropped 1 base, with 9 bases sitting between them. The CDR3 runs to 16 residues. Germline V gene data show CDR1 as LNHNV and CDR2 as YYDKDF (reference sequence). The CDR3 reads CATSRDRVLTNEKLFF. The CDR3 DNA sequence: TGTGCCACCAGCAGAGATCGAGTGCTAACTAATGAAAAACTGTTTTTT.

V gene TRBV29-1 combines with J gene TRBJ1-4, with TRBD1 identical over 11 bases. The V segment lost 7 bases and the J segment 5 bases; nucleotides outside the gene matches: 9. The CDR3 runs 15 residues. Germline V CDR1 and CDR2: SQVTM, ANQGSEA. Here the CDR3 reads CSAGTGGINNEKLFF. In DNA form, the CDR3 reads TGCAGCGCCGGGACAGGGGGTATAAACAATGAAAAACTGTTTTTT.

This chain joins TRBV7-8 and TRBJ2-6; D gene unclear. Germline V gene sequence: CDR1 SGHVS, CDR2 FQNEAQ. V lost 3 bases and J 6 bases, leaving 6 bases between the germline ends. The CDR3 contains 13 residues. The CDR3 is CASSFLVANVLTF. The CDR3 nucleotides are TGTGCCAGCAGCTTTTTAGTGGCCAACGTCCTGACTTTC.

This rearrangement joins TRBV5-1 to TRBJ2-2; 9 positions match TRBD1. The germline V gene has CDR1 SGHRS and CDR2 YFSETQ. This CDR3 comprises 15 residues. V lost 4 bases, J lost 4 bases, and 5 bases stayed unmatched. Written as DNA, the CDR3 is TGCGCCAGCAGCCCGGGACAGGGACGCACCGGGGAGCTGTTTTTT. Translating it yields CASSPGQGRTGELFF.